This record concerns one T cell receptor beta chain sequence. Its antigen is not yet known. Nothing much larger sits one base from this clone, and base qualities are not available. The CDR3, from cysteine to phenylalanine, totals 12 residues. Only the CDR3 DNA is retained, 36 bases long and in frame from the first base. The germline V gene (reference sequence) yields SEHNR for CDR1 and FQNEAQ for CDR2. V and J are truncated by 5 bases and 7 bases respectively, leaving an intervening sequence of 11 bases. The data originate from a study of control samples from healthy donors and cancer patients (dated by TCRdb to the early 2020s). Receptor libraries were prepared by the immunoSEQ multiplex PCR assay. What TCRdb holds here is the immuneACCESS table cut down to in-frame rearrangements. Part of the clones is not present; checked against another copy, under half of the missing clones reflect an unresolved V gene, and the others are unexplained. This sample is represented by more than 95,000 clones; 75% to 90% of them were singletons. The top ten constitute 19% of the sample.

The sequence was obtained from a man aged 55 to 70 with lung cancer. This sequence uses TRBV7-9 and TRBJ1-1, with no D gene named confidently. Sequencing was carried out using PBMCs. The sequence in DNA is TGTGCCAGCAGCCCCTTACCTTTTGAAGCTTTCTTT. Its translation is CASSPLPFEAFF.